The T cell receptor (beta chain) under discussion was sequenced for a study of monozygotic twins with inflammatory bowel disease. Findings of the study overall: Using the inverse Simpson index, IBD patients had lower TCRbeta diversity than healthy co-twins. Cells of different T cell subtypes could not be told apart. Lower sharing of clonotypes with other individuals was seen in IBD patients than in healthy twins. This was most marked in patients showing signs of disease activity.

In the case of this clonotype: Its antigen is as yet unknown.

From the 5' RACE reads, TCRdb lists one entry per CDR3 protein and no DNA. The specimen's table records roughly 140,000 distinct CDR3 sequences. Germline values: CDR1 SGHTA, CDR2 FQGNSA. There are 16 residues in the CDR3. The source is a human donor with ulcerative colitis or Crohn's disease, or a healthy co-twin of an affected twin (not recorded which). Specimen: blood. The chain employs TRBV7-2 and TRBJ2-2; no DNA is available, so the TRBD1 call from TCRdb remains unchecked. CDR3 residues: CASSLLPDRGTGELFF.